These T cell receptor beta chains were read from a single sample in a study of blood T cells in healthy people across ages. TCRdb re-called the 5' RACE reads through MiXCR, storing one row per CDR3 protein. The profile covers about 730,000 distinct CDR3 sequences, with approximately 43% appearing a single time and 20% to 25% taken by the ten largest. Sequences were obtained from blood. These receptors were taken from a woman aged 55-69 years in good health. Each CDR3 is given with its conserved first and last residue. The order of the fields is CDR3 DNA, CDR3 protein, V gene, clone size, D gene, J gene. D genes are given only for firm matches. Size tells how often a clone was seen (once, few, many) or the class of an expanded clone, and some rows leave it out.

TGTGCCACCAGTGCCCTGACACCTTACAATGAGCAGTTCTTC | CATSALTPYNEQFF | TRBV24-1 | . | . | TRBJ2-1
TGTGCCAGCAGCCTTACAGGGGGCGCGGGTTACGAGCAGTACTTC | CASSLTGGAGYEQYF | TRBV7-8 | few | TRBD1 | TRBJ2-7
TGTGCCAGCAGCTTAATAGGGTCCGACCCGCGCCGGAGCGAGCAGTACTTC | CASSLIGSDPRRSEQYF | TRBV7-2 | few | . | TRBJ2-7
TGCAGTGCTTCTCTCCTACTTAGCGGGGGGCAGTTCTTC | CSASLLLSGGQFF | TRBV20-1 | few | TRBD2 | TRBJ2-1
TGCGCCAGCAGCCAAGATGGAGGGTTTCGCAATCAGCCCCAGCATTTT | CASSQDGGFRNQPQHF | TRBV4-1 | few | . | TRBJ1-5
TGCAGCGTTGTAGGGTCGGGAGGGAATACGCAGTATTTT | CSVVGSGGNTQYF | TRBV29-1 | . | TRBD2 | TRBJ2-3
TGTGCCAGCAGCCCCTGGGGGCTGAACACCGGGGAGCTGTTTTTT | CASSPWGLNTGELFF | TRBV7-3 | . | . | TRBJ2-2
TGCAGTGCTAGAGAAATAACGGGGGGGGACACAGATACGCAGTATTTT | CSAREITGGDTDTQYF | TRBV20-1 | . | TRBD2 | TRBJ2-3
TGTGCCAGCAGTTACGGGCAGTTCAATGAAAAACTGTTTTTT | CASSYGQFNEKLFF | TRBV6-2/TRBV6-3 | . | . | TRBJ1-4
TGTGCCAGCAGCCAAGGTCAGCCAGCAACTAATGAAAAACTGTTTTTT | CASSQGQPATNEKLFF | TRBV4-2 | few | . | TRBJ1-4
TGCGCCAGCAGCCAAGATATGGTCAGCTTTGGGGAGCAGTACTTC | CASSQDMVSFGEQYF | TRBV4-3 | . | . | TRBJ2-7
TGTGCCAGCAGCCAGGGACAGGGGCTTTACAATGAGCAGTTCTTC | CASSQGQGLYNEQFF | TRBV3-1 | few | TRBD1 | TRBJ2-1
TGTGCCAGCAGCCAAGCTAGAGGGGTTGGCTACACCTTC | CASSQARGVGYTF | TRBV3-1 | few | . | TRBJ1-2
TGTGCCAGCAGTCCGGGACTAGCCCCCTACGAGCAGTACTTC | CASSPGLAPYEQYF | TRBV12-3/TRBV12-4 | many | TRBD2 | TRBJ2-7
TGTGCCAGCCAAATCTCTCAGAGACAGGGAACAGATACGCAGTATTTT | CASQISQRQGTDTQYF | TRBV5-6 | . | TRBD1 | TRBJ2-3
TGCAGCGTTGAGGTGACACGTAATCGAAACTATGGCTACACCTTC | CSVEVTRNRNYGYTF | TRBV29-1 | . | . | TRBJ1-2
TGCAGCGTTGACGGGGGCCCCGAAGCCCAAGAGACCCAGTACTTC | CSVDGGPEAQETQYF | TRBV29-1 | medium-sized | . | TRBJ2-5